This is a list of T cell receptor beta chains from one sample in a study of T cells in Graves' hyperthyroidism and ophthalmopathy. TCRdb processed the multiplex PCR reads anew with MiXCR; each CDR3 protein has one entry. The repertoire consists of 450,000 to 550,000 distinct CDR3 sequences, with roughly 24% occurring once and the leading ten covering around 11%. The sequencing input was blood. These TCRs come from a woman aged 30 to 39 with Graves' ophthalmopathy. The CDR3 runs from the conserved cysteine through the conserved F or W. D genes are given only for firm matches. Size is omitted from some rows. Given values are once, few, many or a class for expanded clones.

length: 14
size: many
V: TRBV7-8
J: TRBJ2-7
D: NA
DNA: TGTGCCAGCAGCCTTCACAGGGCAACCTACGAGCAGTACTTC
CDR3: CASSLHRATYEQYF

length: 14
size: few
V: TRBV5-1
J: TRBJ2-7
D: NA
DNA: TGCGCCAGCAGCAACGGAGTGGCGTCCTACGAGCAGTACTTC
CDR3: CASSNGVASYEQYF

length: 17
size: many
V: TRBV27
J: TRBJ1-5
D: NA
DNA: TGTGCCAGCAGGTTATCGTCAGGGAACGCGCACAATCAGCCCCAGCATTTT
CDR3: CASRLSSGNAHNQPQHF

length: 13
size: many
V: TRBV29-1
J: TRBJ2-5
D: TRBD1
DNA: TGCAGCGTGGCAGACAGGGGGCGGGAGACCCAGTACTTC
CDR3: CSVADRGRETQYF

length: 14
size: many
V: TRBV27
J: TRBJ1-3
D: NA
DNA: TGTGCCAGCAGTTTATCCGGACTGGGAAACACCATATATTTT
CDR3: CASSLSGLGNTIYF

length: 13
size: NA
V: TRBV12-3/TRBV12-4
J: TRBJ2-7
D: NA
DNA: TGTGCCAGCACAAGTAGAGTTGGAGTCGAGCAGTACTTC
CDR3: CASTSRVGVEQYF

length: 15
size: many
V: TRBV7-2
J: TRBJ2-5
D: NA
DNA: TGTGCCAGCAGCTTAGTAGTAGCGTGGCAAGAGACCCAGTACTTC
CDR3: CASSLVVAWQETQYF

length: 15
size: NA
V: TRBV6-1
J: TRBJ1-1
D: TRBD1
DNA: TGTGCCAGCAGTGGCAGGGGGCTTAAGGTTCCTGAAGCTTTCTTT
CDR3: CASSGRGLKVPEAFF

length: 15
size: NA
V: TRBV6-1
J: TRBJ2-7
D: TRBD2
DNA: TGTGCCAGCAGCCCGGGAGGGCAGGGGAGGGACGAGCAGTACTTC
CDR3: CASSPGGQGRDEQYF

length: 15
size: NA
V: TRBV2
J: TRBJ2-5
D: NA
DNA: TGTGCCAGCAGTGAACTAGGATGGTACCAAGAGACCCAGTACTTC
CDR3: CASSELGWYQETQYF

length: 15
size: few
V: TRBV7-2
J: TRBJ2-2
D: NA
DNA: TGTGCCAGCAGCTTAGCGCTTGGCGGGGCCGGGGAGCTGTTTTTT
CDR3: CASSLALGGAGELFF

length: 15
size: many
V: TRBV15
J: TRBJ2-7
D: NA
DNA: TGTGCCACCAGCAGAGACGCAGAGTACGGGGGAGGGCAGTACTTC
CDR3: CATSRDAEYGGGQYF

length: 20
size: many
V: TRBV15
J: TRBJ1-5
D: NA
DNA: TGTGCCACCAGCTTGCCCCCGGGACACCCTACGGGCTATAGCAATCAGCCCCAGCATTTT
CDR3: CATSLPPGHPTGYSNQPQHF

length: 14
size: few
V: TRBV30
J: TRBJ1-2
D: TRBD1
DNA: TGTGCCTGTTCCCGGGGGGACAGGGACTATGGCTACACCTTC
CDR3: CACSRGDRDYGYTF

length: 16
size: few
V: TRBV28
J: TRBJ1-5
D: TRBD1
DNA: TGTGCCAGCAGTCGCATGGACAGGGCCAAAAATCAGCCCCAGCATTTT
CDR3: CASSRMDRAKNQPQHF

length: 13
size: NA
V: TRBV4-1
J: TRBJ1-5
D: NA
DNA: TGCGCCAGCAGCCAAGTAACGAGACAGCCCCAGCATTTT
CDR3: CASSQVTRQPQHF

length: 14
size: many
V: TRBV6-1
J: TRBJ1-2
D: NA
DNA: TGTGCCAGCAGGCCGCCGGGGCAGCTTAATGGCTACACCTTC
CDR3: CASRPPGQLNGYTF

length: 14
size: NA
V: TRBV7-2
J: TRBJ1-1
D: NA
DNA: TGTGCCAGCAGCTTGGGACCAAGCTCCACTGAAGCTTTCTTT
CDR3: CASSLGPSSTEAFF

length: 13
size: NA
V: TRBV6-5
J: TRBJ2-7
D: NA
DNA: TGTGCCAGCAGTTACCATGAAGCCTACGAGCAGTACTTC
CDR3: CASSYHEAYEQYF

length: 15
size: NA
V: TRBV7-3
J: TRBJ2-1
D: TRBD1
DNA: TGTGCCAGCAGCAGAAGCGGGACAGGGCGCAATGAGCAGTTCTTC
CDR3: CASSRSGTGRNEQFF

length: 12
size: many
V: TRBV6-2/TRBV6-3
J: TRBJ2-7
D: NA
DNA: TGTGCCAGCAGTCCGGACGTCCACGAGCAGTACTTC
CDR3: CASSPDVHEQYF

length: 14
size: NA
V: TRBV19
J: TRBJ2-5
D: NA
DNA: TGTGCCAGTAGTATAGCGGAGGGGGCAAAGACCCAGTACTTC
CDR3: CASSIAEGAKTQYF

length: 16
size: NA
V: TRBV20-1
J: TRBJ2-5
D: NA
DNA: TGCAGTGCTAGAGAGGTTTTAGGCAGGGCGGGAGAGACCCAGTACTTC
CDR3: CSAREVLGRAGETQYF

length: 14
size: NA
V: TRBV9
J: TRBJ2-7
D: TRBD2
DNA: TGTGTCAGCAGCCCGGGAGGGGGGGGCTACGAGCAGTACTTC
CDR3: CVSSPGGGGYEQYF

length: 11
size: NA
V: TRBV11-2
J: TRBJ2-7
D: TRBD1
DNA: TGTGCCAGCAGCCCGGGACAGCGGCAAGACTTC
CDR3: CASSPGQRQDF

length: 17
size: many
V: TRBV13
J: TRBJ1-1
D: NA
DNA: TGTGCCAGCAGCTTAGACCCCCCAACGGGATTCGACACTGAAGCTTTCTTT
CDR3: CASSLDPPTGFDTEAFF

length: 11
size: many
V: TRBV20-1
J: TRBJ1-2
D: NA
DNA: TGCAGTGCTAGGGGGGTGGCTGGCTACACCTTC
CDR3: CSARGVAGYTF

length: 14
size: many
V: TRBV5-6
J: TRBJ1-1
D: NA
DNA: TGTGCCAGCAGCCGGCGACAGGTAGCAACTGAAGCTTTCTTT
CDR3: CASSRRQVATEAFF

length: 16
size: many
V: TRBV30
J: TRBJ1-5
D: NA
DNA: TGTGCCTGGAGTCTACCGCAGACACTTAGCAATCAGCCCCAGCATTTT
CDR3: CAWSLPQTLSNQPQHF

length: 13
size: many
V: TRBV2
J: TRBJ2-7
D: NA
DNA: TGTGCCACCTTACGAGGGGAGGCCTACGAGCAGTACTTC
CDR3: CATLRGEAYEQYF

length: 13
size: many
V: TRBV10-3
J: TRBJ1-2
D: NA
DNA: TGTGCCATCACATGGGACTCCTCCTATGGCTACACCTTC
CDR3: CAITWDSSYGYTF

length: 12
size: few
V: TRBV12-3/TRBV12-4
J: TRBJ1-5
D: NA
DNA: TGTGCCAGCAGTCCTTTAGGACAGCCCCAGCATTTT
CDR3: CASSPLGQPQHF

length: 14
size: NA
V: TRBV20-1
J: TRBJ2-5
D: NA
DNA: TGCAGTGCTAGAGATCATCCGGGTCAAGAGACCCAGTACTTC
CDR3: CSARDHPGQETQYF

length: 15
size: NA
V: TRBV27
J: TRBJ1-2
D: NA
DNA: TGTGCCAGCAGCCCTTACAGGGAGCTGGGGTCTGGCTACACCTTC
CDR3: CASSPYRELGSGYTF

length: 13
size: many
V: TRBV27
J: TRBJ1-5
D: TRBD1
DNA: TGTGCCATTCCGGGACAGGGGTATCAGCCCCAGCATTTT
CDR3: CAIPGQGYQPQHF

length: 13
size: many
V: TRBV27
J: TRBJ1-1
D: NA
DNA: TGTGCCAGCAGTTTAGCCTTGAACACTGAAGCTTTCTTT
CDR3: CASSLALNTEAFF

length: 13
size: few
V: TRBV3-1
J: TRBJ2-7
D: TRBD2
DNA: TGTGCCAGCAGCCTTAGGACTAGAACCGAGCAGTACTTC
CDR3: CASSLRTRTEQYF

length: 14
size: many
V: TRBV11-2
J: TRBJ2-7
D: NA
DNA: TGTGCCAGCAGCTTAGGGACAGAGAGCTACGAGCAGTACTTC
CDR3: CASSLGTESYEQYF

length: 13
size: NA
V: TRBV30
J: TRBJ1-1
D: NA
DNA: TGTGCCTGGAGGGTACAATTGAACACTGAAGCTTTCTTT
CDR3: CAWRVQLNTEAFF

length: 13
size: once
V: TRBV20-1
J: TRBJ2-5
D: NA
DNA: TGCAGTGCTAGAGATAAGGGGGAAGAGACCCAGTACTTC
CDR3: CSARDKGEETQYF

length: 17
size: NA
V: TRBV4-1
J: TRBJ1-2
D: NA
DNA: TGCGCCAGCAGCCAAGAGTTGTCAGCACTAACCAACTATGGCTACACCTTC
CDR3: CASSQELSALTNYGYTF

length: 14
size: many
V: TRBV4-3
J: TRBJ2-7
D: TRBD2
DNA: TGCGCCAGCAGCCGTAGCGGGGTTGGCTACGAGCAGTACTTC
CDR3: CASSRSGVGYEQYF